The clone carrying this TCR beta chain was found a few times. Original methodology: Reference gene primer amplification in the assay estimated nucleated cell counts. Using immunoSEQ multiplex PCR, the repertoire was profiled, and TCRdb retains in-frame clones only, with some absent. From that table come the V and J calls and clone size; the DNA was used to work out D and trimming. The sample has around 270,000 clones, roughly 84% seen once; the top ten hold approximately 1.5%. CDR3 length: 17 residues. V shed 6 bases and J 0 bases; nucleotides not matched to a gene: 9. Germline CDR1 reads ENHRY; CDR2 reads SYGVKD. The data stem from a study of blood T cell repertoires in COVID-19. Across the study: Specimens from acute and convalescent COVID-19 originated in the United States, Italy and Spain. PBMCs, B-cell-depleted T cells, or T cells were the source of the cDNA or gDNA that made up the material.

The receptor was derived from a woman aged 40-49 years who had recovered from COVID-19. The chain combines TRBV10-3 with TRBJ1-1; 11 bases agree with TRBD1. The sample was peripheral blood. CDR3 region: CAIRNIGTGGMNTEAFF. CDR3 nucleotides: TGTGCCATCAGAAATATTGGGACAGGGGGAATGAACACTGAAGCTTTCTTT.